Presented here are 27 T cell receptor beta chains from one specimen sequenced in a study of vaccination and CD4 T cells after COVID-19. The Oncomine TCR Beta short-read assay generated sequence data from the DNA of cultured CD4+ T cells. TCRdb processed the PCR reads anew with MiXCR; each CDR3 protein has one entry. The sample holds under 20,000 distinct CDR3 sequences, approximately 45% seen once. The antigens of these receptors remain unknown. The treatment is: approximately 9-day PBMC culture with coronavirus spike peptide pools or control peptides (ViraFEST assay). The sequencing used CD4+ T cells from blood, cultured in vitro, collected after SARS-CoV-2 vaccination. The receptors were gathered from a human donor who had recovered from COVID-19.

This clonotype was counted a few times. This rearrangement joins TRBV7-9 to TRBJ2-1; 8 nucleotides match TRBD2. V trimming: 5 bases; J trimming: 3 bases; junction bases outside the gene matches: 6. The CDR3 length is 15 residues. Germline lookup yields CDR1 SEHNR and CDR2 FQNEAQ (reference sequence). CDR3 loop: CASSPSGYYYNEQFF. The CDR3 DNA reads as TGTGCCAGCAGCCCTAGCGGGTATTACTACAATGAGCAGTTCTTC.

This clonotype is deemed medium-sized (0.01 to 0.1%). The chain joins TRBV2 to TRBJ2-7; D is undetermined. CDR1 is SNHLY, CDR2 FYNNEI, per germline. Trimming cost V 4 bases and J 6 bases, with 10 bases left between them. The CDR3 has 12 residues. The CDR3 DNA sequence: TGTGCCAGCAGTGTGGGCTCCGCCGAGCAGTACTTC. This sequence encodes CASSVGSAEQYF. Full variable domain (remainder filled in from reference TRBV2 and TRBJ2-7): EPEVTQTPSHQVTQMGQEVILRCVPISNHLYFYWYRQILGQKVEFLVSFYNNEISEKSEIFDDQFSVERPDGSNFTLKIRSTKLEDSAMYFCASSVGSAEQYFGPGTRLTVT.

This chain uses TRBV7-3 with TRBJ2-2; the D gene is possibly TRBD2 (5 bases). V dropped 2 bases and J dropped 2 bases, with 12 bases sitting between them. This CDR3 has 16 amino acids. In germline, CDR1 is SGHTA, CDR2 FQGTGA. For the CDR3, the DNA is TGTGCCAGCAGCTTAGGTGCAAGCGGTAACACCGGGGAGCTGTTTTTT. This encodes CASSLGASGNTGELFF.

The CDR3 is CSAGGQGAAEQYF. CDR3 bases: TGCAGTGCTGGGGGACAGGGTGCCGCCGAGCAGTACTTC. The chain combines TRBV20-1 with TRBJ2-7; 9 positions agree with TRBD1. Germline V gene sequence: CDR1 DFQATT, CDR2 SNEGSKA (reference sequence). The CDR3 contains 13 residues. V shed 5 bases, J shed 6 bases, and the junction held 8 bases outside the gene matches.

The rearrangement uses TRBV4-3 and TRBJ1-6; D is unclear. CDR1 LGHNA and CDR2 YSLEER come from the germline V gene. V was trimmed by 6 bases and J by 6 bases, leaving 6 bases between them. The CDR3 has 12 amino acids. The CDR3 DNA follows: TGCGCCAGCAGGTCCGGTAATTCACCCCTCCACTTT. The encoded protein is CASRSGNSPLHF.

The chain uses TRBV20-1 and TRBJ2-1; 7 positions match TRBD2. Trimming took 1 base from V and 9 from J; bases not matched to a gene: 6. The CDR3 totals 13 residues. Germline-derived CDR1 and CDR2 are DFQATT and SNEGSKA (reference sequence). The chain's CDR3 is CSARGQGGVEQFF. The CDR3 nucleotides are TGCAGTGCTAGAGGTCAGGGAGGGGTTGAGCAGTTCTTC.

V and J are TRBV18 and TRBJ2-5; D not resolved. In germline, CDR1 is KGHSH, CDR2 LQKENI. This CDR3 has 13 residues. The V gene lost 3 bases and the J gene lost 1 base, with 6 bases spanning the gap. The CDR3 DNA sequence: TGTGCCAGCTCACCTGACCTCCAAGAGACCCAGTACTTC. As protein: CASSPDLQETQYF.

A few counts support this clonotype. The DNA for the CDR3 is TGTGCCAGCAGTTTGCCGGGGGCGGGACAACCGGAAGATACGCAGTATTTT. Its translation is CASSLPGAGQPEDTQYF. The V gene is TRBV28, the J gene TRBJ2-3; D tentatively fits TRBD1 or TRBD2 (6 bases each). This CDR3 is built from 17 residues. Trimming shortened V by 3 bases and J by 5 bases, and 21 bases separated the two germline ends. Germline assignment: CDR1 MDHEN and CDR2 SYDVKM.

The chain has TRBV12-2 and TRBJ2-3; the D segment call TRBD1 is taken from the table without a DNA check. TRBV12-2 is a pseudogene. The CDR3 is 16 residues long. The CDR3 here is CASRPVWVARTDTQYF. DNA of the CDR3: TGTGCAAGTCGTCCCGTGTGGGTCGCCCGCACAGATACGCAGTATTTT.

This clonotype appeared a few times. The chain couples TRBV21-1 to TRBJ1-5. TRBV21-1 is listed as a pseudogene. The length of the CDR3 is 15 residues. CDR3 sequence (DNA): TGTGCCAGCTGCGACTGGATCTATAGCAATCAGCCCCAGCATTTT. Its translation is CASCDWIYSNQPQHF.

This clonotype was seen more than once but under ten times. CDR3 sequence reads: CATSDSKAWGKDQPQHF. Written as DNA, the CDR3 is TGTGCCACCAGTGATTCTAAGGCCTGGGGGAAAGATCAGCCCCAGCATTTT. The gene calls are TRBV24-1 and TRBJ1-5, with TRBD1 as a possible D gene (5 bases). V was pared by 2 bases and J by 5 bases, with 18 bases between. The CDR3 covers 17 residues. Germline values: CDR1 KGHDR, CDR2 SFDVKD.

This clonotype has only a few counts. The CDR3 region has the DNA TGTGCCAGCAGCTTTAGAGGGGTCTACAATGAGCAGTTCTTC. It encodes CASSFRGVYNEQFF. This sequence joins TRBV7-9 and TRBJ2-1; perhaps D is TRBD1 or TRBD2 (5 bases each). With 3 bases removed from V and 3 bases from J, the gap between germline ends came to 9 bases. CDR1 and CDR2 (germline): SEHNR, FQNEAQ (reference sequence). The CDR3 extends over 14 amino acids. The whole variable domain, filled in from reference TRBV7-9 and TRBJ2-1, reads DTGVSQNPRHKITKRGQNVTFRCDPISEHNRLYWYRQTLGQGPEFLTYFQNEAQLEKSRLLSDRFSAERPKGSFSTLEIQRTEQGDSAMYLCASSFRGVYNEQFFGPGTRLTVL.

The CDR3 DNA sequence: TGTGCCATCAGTGATGGGCGGGAGGGGGGAGAGACCCAGTACTTC. Residues: CAISDGREGGETQYF. The J gene is TRBJ2-5, the V gene TRBV10-3; TRBD2 matches 9 bases. Germline values: CDR1 ENHRY, CDR2 SYGVKD. The CDR3 is 15 residues long. Germline trimming cut 3 bases from V and 4 bases from J; bases unmatched to any gene: 6.

The V call is TRBV28, the J call TRBJ1-1, with D unclear. This CDR3 comprises 15 residues. The germline V gene encodes CDR1 MDHEN and CDR2 SYDVKM. Deletions cut 6 bases from V and 3 bases from J, with 17 bases between. Here the CDR3 reads CASRAAGPKDTEAFF. CDR3 nucleotide sequence: TGTGCCAGCAGGGCGGCCGGTCCCAAGGACACTGAAGCTTTCTTT.

This clonotype was seen a few times. CDR3 nucleotide sequence: TGTGCCACCAGCAGAGGCAGTTACTACGAGCAGTACTTC. Its translation is CATSRGSYYEQYF. V and J are TRBV15 and TRBJ2-7; unclear D gene. V lost 1 base and J lost 3, with 7 bases in between. The germline V gene encodes CDR1 LNHNV and CDR2 YYDKDF (reference sequence). The CDR3 runs 13 residues.

This clonotype was counted only a few times. The chain combines TRBV27 with TRBJ2-2; D gene unclear. CDR3 length: 15 amino acids. The V gene's germline CDR1 is MNHEY and CDR2 SMNVEV (reference sequence). V was trimmed by 6 bases and J by 6 bases, leaving 17 bases between them. Here the CDR3 DNA reads TGTGCCAGCAGCCGGGCAGTCTCCGTGGCCGGGGAGCTGTTTTTT. Its translation: CASSRAVSVAGELFF.

This clonotype was found once. The chain has TRBV6-1 and TRBJ2-3; 7 positions match TRBD2. The CDR3 loop spans 15 amino acids. Germline CDR1 and CDR2: MNHNS and SASEGT. V was pared by 6 bases and J by 3 bases, with 9 bases of the junction left unmatched. CDR3 coding DNA: TGTGCCAGCAGACCCTCAAGCGGGAAGACAGATACGCAGTATTTT. Its protein is CASRPSSGKTDTQYF.

This chain links TRBV4-3 with TRBJ2-3; D possibly matches TRBD1 or TRBD2 (6 bases each). Trimming pared 1 base from V and 1 base from J, leaving 9 bases between. Per germline, CDR1 LGHNA and CDR2 YSLEER. CDR3 length: 15 residues. The CDR3: CASSQVGGGTDTQYF. In DNA form, the CDR3 reads TGCGCCAGCAGCCAAGTGGGGGGCGGCACAGATACGCAGTATTTT.

This clonotype was recorded once. V usage is TRBV30 and J usage is TRBJ2-5; tentatively, D is TRBD1 or TRBD2 (5 bases each). The CDR3 covers 13 residues. Trimming took off 0 bases at V and 5 bases at J, with 10 bases between the two ends. The V gene's germline CDR1 is GTSNPN and CDR2 SVGIG (reference sequence). DNA for the CDR3: TGTGCCTGGAGTGTAGGATGGGGGGAGACCCAGTACTTC. Its protein is CAWSVGWGETQYF.

This clonotype was seen more than once but under ten times. The chain combines TRBV20-1 with TRBJ1-6; 8 bases are shared with TRBD1. This CDR3 has 14 residues. V lost 6 bases, J lost 9 bases, and 10 bases stayed unmatched. Germline values: CDR1 DFQATT, CDR2 SNEGSKA (reference sequence). This CDR3 reads CSAALAQGASPLHF. The CDR3 DNA reads TGCAGTGCCGCATTGGCGCAGGGGGCTTCACCCCTCCACTTT.

The J gene is TRBJ2-4, the V gene TRBV20-1; D may correspond to TRBD1 or TRBD2 (6 bases each). The germline V gene encodes CDR1 DFQATT and CDR2 SNEGSKA (reference sequence). V lost 0 bases, J lost 2 bases, and 8 bases lay in between. The CDR3 spans 14 residues. Written as DNA, the CDR3 is TGCAGTGCTAGAGAAGGGGGGCCCAAAAACATTCAGTACTTC. Residues: CSAREGGPKNIQYF.

The rearrangement uses TRBV20-1 and TRBJ1-1; maybe TRBD1 (5 bases). The germline V gene encodes CDR1 DFQATT and CDR2 SNEGSKA (reference sequence). The CDR3 covers 14 residues. Trimming shortened V by 1 base and J by 1 base, and 10 bases separated the two germline ends. CDR3 protein: CSARGGWENTEAFF. The CDR3 coding sequence is TGCAGTGCTAGAGGGGGGTGGGAGAACACTGAAGCTTTCTTT.

The table lists this clonotype with a count of one. The chain is built from TRBV20-1 and TRBJ2-5, with TRBD2 identical over 7 bases. Germline-derived CDR1 and CDR2 are DFQATT and SNEGSKA (reference sequence). This CDR3 spans 13 amino acids. With V trimmed by 7 bases and J by 5 bases, 10 bases remained unmatched. CDR3 in amino acids: CSVPKPRGETQYF. In DNA form, the CDR3 reads TGCAGTGTCCCGAAACCGCGGGGGGAGACCCAGTACTTC.

The chain carries TRBV27 and TRBJ2-1; D gene uncertain. The CDR3 extends over 16 amino acids. Trimming removed 6 bases from V and 5 bases from J, with 20 bases in between. The V gene's germline CDR1 is MNHEY and CDR2 SMNVEV (reference sequence). The CDR3, as DNA: TGTGCCAGCAGGAGTTTAGGAGCCCGAGGTGACAATGAGCAGTTCTTC. Protein: CASRSLGARGDNEQFF.

This sequence joins TRBV7-2 and TRBJ2-7, with 10 bases identical to TRBD1. This CDR3 comprises 15 residues. Germline lookup yields CDR1 SGHTA and CDR2 FQGNSA. V was clipped by 3 bases and J by 0 bases; unmatched bases: 2. In nucleotides, the CDR3 is TGTGCCAGCAGCTTGGACAGGGGGATCTCCTACGAGCAGTACTTC. It translates to CASSLDRGISYEQYF.

This sequence joins TRBV20-1 and TRBJ1-1; D perhaps matches TRBD1 (6 bases). The CDR3 loop spans 14 amino acids. V gave up 0 bases and J gave up 1 base, with 9 bases separating them. Germline CDR1 and CDR2: DFQATT and SNEGSKA (reference sequence). The CDR3 region has the DNA TGCAGTGCTAGAGAGCCAGGGGCGAACACTGAAGCTTTCTTT. It translates to CSAREPGANTEAFF.

The chain employs TRBV7-8 and TRBJ2-2; D may be TRBD1 or TRBD2 (6 bases each). Germline values: CDR1 SGHVS, CDR2 FQNEAQ. V dropped 7 bases and J dropped 4 bases, with 16 bases sitting between them. The CDR3 length is 15 residues. CDR3 sequence: CASNWGASSTGELFF. The CDR3 coding sequence is TGTGCCAGCAACTGGGGGGCGAGTTCCACCGGGGAGCTGTTTTTT.